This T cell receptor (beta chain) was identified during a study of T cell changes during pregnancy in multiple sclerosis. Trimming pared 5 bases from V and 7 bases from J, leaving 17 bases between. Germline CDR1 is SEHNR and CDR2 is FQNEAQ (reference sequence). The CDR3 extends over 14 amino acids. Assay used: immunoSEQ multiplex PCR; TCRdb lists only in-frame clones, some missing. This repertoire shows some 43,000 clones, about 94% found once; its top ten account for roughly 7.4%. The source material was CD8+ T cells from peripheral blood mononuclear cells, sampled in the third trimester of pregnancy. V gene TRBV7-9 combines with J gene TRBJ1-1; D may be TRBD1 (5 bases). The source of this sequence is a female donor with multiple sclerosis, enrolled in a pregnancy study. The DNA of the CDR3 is TGTGCCAGCAGCCGGGGGTTCGGGGGGGGTGAAGCTTTCTTT. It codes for CASSRGFGGGEAFF.